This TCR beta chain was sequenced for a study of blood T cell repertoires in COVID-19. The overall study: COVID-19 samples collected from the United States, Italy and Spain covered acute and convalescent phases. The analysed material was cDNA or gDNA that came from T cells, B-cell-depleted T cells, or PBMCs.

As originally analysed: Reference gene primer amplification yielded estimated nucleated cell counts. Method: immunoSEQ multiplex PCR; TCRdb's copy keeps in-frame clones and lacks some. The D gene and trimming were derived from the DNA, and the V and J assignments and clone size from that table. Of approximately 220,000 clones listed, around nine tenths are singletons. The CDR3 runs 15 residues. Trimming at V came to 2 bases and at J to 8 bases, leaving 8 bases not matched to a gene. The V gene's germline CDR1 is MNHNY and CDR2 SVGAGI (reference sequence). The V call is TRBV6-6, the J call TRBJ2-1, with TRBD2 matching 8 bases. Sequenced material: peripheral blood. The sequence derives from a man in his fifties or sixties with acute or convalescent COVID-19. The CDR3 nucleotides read TGTGCCAGCAGTTACGGCGGGGGGTCGCAGGATGAGCAGTTCTTC. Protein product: CASSYGGGSQDEQFF.